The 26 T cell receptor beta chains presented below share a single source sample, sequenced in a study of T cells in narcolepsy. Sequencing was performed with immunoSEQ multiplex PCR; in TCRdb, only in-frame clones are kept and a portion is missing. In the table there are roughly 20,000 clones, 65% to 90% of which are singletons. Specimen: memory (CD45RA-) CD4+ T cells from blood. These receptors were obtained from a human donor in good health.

In DNA, the CDR3 is TGTGCCAGCAGCCGGACAGTTACTAACTATGGCTACACCTTC. As protein: CASSRTVTNYGYTF. The V call is TRBV5-8, the J call TRBJ1-2, with D maybe TRBD1 (6 bases). V was pared by 4 bases and J by 0 bases, with 10 bases between. The length of the CDR3 is 14 residues. Germline assignment: CDR1 SGHTS and CDR2 YDEGEE.

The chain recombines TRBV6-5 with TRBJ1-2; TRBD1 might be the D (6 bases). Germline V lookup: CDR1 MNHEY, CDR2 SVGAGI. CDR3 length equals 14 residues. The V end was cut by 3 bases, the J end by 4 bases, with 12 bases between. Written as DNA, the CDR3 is TGTGCCAGCAGTTATTCCGGGACAACCTATGGCTACACCTTC. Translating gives CASSYSGTTYGYTF.

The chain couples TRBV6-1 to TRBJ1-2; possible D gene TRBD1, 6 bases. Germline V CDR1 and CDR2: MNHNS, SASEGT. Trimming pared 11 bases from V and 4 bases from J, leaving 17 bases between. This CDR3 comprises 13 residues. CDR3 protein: CAGKTGFVYGYTF. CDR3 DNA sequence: TGTGCCGGAAAGACAGGCTTTGTCTATGGCTACACCTTC.

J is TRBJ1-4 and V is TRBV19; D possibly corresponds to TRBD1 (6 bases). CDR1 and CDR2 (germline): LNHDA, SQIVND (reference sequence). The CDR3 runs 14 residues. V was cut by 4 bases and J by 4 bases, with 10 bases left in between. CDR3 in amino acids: CASSTRTVNEKLFF. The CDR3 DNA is TGTGCCAGTAGTACCCGGACAGTTAATGAAAAACTGTTTTTT.

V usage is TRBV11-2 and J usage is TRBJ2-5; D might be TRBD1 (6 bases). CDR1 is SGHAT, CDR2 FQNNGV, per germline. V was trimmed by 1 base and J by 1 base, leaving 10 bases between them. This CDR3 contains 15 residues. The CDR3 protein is CASSLARTAQETQYF. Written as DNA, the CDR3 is TGTGCCAGCAGCTTAGCAAGGACAGCCCAAGAGACCCAGTACTTC.

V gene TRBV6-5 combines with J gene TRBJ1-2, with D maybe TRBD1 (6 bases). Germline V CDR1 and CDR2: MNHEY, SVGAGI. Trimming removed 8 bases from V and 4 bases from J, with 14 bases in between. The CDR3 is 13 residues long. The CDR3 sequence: CASGRTGLYGYTF. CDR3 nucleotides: TGTGCCAGCGGCCGAACAGGGCTCTATGGCTACACCTTC.

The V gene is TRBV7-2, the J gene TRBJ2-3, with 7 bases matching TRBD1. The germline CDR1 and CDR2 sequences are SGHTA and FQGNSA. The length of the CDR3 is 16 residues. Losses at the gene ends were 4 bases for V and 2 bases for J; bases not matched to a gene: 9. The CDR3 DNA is TGTGCCAGCAGCTCACAGGGGAGACAGCCCACAGATACGCAGTATTTT. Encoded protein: CASSSQGRQPTDTQYF.

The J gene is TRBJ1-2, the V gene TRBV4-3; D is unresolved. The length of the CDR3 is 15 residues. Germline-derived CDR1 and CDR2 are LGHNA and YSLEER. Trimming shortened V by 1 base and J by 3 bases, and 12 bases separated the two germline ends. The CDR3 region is CASSQVVRLDYGYTF. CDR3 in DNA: TGCGCCAGCAGCCAAGTGGTGAGGTTGGACTATGGCTACACCTTC.

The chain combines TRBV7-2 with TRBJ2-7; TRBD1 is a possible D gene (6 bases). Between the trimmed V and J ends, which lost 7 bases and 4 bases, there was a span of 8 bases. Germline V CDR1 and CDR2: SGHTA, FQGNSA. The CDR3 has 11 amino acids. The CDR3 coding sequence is TGTGCCAGCACCCAGGGGTACGAGCAGTACTTC. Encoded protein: CASTQGYEQYF.

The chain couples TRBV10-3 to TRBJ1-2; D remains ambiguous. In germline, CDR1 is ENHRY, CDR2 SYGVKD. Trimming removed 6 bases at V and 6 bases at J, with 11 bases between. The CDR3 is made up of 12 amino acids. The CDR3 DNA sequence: TGTGCCATCAGCTGGAACTCCGATGGCTACACCTTC. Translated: CAISWNSDGYTF.

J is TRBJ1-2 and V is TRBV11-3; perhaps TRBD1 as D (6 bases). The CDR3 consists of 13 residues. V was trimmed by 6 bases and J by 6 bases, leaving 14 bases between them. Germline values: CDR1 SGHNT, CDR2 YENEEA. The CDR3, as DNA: TGTGCCAGCAGTTCACAGGGACCCAATGGCTACACCTTC. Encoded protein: CASSSQGPNGYTF.

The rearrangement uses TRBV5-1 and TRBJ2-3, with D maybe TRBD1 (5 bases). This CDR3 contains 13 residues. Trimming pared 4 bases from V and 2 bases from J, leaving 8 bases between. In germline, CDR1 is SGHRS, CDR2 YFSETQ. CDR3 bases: TGCGCCAGCAGCGTGGGGCCCACAGATACGCAGTATTTT. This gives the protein CASSVGPTDTQYF.

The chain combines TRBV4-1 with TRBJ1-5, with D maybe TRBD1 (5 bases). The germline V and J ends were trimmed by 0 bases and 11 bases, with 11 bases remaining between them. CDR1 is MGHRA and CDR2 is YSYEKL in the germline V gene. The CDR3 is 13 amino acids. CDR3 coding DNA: TGCGCCAGCAGCCAAGATTGGGGCTCGTCCCAGCATTTT. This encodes CASSQDWGSSQHF.

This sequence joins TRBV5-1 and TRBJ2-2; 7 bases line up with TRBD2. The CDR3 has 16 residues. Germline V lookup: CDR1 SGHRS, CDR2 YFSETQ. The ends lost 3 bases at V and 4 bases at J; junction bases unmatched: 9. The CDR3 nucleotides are TGCGCCAGCAGCTCAAAGGGCCTAGCGGCCACCGGGGAGCTGTTTTTT. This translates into CASSSKGLAATGELFF.

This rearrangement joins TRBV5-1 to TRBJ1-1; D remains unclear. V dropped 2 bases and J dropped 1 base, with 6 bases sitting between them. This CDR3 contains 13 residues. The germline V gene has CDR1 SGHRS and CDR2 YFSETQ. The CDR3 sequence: CASSFGQNTEAFF. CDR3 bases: TGCGCCAGCAGCTTCGGTCAGAACACTGAAGCTTTCTTT.

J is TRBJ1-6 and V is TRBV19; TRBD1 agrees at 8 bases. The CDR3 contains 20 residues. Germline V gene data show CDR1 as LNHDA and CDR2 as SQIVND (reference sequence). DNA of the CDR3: TGTGCTACTAATCAAAGAGTCAGTGCCCAGGGGGCTTCCTATAATTCACCCCTCCACTTT. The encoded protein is CATNQRVSAQGASYNSPLHF.

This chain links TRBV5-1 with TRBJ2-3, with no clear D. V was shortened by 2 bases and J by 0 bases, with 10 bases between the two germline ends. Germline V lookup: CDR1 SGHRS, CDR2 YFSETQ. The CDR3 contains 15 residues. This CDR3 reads CASSLRPSSTDTQYF. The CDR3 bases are TGCGCCAGCAGCTTAAGGCCCTCTAGCACAGATACGCAGTATTTT.

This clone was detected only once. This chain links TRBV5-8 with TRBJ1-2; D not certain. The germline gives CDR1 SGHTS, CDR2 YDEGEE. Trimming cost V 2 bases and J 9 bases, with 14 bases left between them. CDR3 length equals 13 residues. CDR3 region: CASSFTLEGSYTF. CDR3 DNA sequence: TGTGCCAGCAGCTTTACTCTTGAGGGTAGCTACACCTTC.

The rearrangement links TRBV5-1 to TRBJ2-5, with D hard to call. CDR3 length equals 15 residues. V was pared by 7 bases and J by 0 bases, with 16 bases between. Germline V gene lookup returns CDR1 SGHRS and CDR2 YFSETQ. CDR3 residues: CASQVLGVNQETQYF. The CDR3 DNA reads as TGCGCCAGCCAGGTTCTCGGCGTTAACCAAGAGACCCAGTACTTC.

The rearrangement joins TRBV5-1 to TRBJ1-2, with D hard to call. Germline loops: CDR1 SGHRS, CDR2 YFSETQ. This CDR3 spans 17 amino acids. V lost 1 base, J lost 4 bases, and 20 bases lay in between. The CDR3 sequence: CASSLLSGSSLSYGYTF. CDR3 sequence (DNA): TGCGCCAGCAGCTTGCTTTCGGGATCCAGCTTAAGCTATGGCTACACCTTC.

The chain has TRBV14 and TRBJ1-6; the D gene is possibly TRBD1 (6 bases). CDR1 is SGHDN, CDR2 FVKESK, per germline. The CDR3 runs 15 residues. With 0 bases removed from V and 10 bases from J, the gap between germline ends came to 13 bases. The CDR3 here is CASSQDPQGRSPLHF. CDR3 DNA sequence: TGTGCCAGCAGCCAAGATCCGCAGGGGCGGTCACCCCTCCACTTT.

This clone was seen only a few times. CDR3 bases: TGTGCCAGCAGCTTGGGGGGCGTAGCGGGAGGCAATGGAGATACGCAGTATTTT. The encoded protein is CASSLGGVAGGNGDTQYF. The rearrangement links TRBV5-4 to TRBJ2-3; 10 nucleotides line up with TRBD2. J lost 5 bases, V lost 0 bases, and 12 bases had no gene match. CDR1 is SGHNT, CDR2 YYREEE, per germline (reference sequence). The CDR3 contains 18 residues.

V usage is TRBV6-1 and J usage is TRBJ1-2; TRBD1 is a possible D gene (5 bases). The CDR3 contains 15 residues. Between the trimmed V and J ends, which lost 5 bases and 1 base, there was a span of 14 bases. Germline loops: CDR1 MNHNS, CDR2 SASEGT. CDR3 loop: CASSMVGELNYGYTF. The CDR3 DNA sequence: TGTGCCAGCAGTATGGTGGGGGAACTTAACTATGGCTACACCTTC.

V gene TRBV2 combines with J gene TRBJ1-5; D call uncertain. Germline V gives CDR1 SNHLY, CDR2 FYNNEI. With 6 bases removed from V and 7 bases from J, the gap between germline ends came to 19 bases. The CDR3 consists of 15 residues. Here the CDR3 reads CASSDIGPGGQPQHF. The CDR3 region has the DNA TGTGCCAGCAGCGATATAGGACCGGGCGGGCAGCCCCAGCATTTT. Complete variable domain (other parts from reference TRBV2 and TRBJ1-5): EPEVTQTPSHQVTQMGQEVILRCVPISNHLYFYWYRQILGQKVEFLVSFYNNEISEKSEIFDDQFSVERPDGSNFTLKIRSTKLEDSAMYFCASSDIGPGGQPQHFGDGTRLSIL.

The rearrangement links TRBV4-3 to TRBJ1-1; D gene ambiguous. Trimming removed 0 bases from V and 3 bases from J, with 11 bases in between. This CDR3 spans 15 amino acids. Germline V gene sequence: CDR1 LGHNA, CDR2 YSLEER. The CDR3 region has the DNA TGCGCCAGCAGCCAAGATCTCAGCAGGTACACTGAAGCTTTCTTT. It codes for CASSQDLSRYTEAFF.

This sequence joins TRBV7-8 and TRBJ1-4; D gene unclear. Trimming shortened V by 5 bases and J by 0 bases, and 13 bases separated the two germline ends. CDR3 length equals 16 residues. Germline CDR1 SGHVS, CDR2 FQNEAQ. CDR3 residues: CASSMGRAATNEKLFF. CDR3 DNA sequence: TGTGCCAGCAGCATGGGGAGGGCTGCAACTAATGAAAAACTGTTTTTT.